Sequencing of this T cell receptor (beta chain) was carried out in a study of a mutant IDH1 vaccine in newly diagnosed glioma. Study-level information: Patients came in for eight vaccinations, in weeks 1, 3, 5, 7, 11, 15, 19 and 23. Patients were started on vaccination 4-6 weeks after radiotherapy alone, or with temozolomide cycles. Sex distribution of treated patients was around 62% male and about 38% female; mean age was around 40 years.

Turning to this clone: What it recognizes is unknown.

This CDR3 comprises 13 residues. V gave up 7 bases and J gave up 6 bases; unmatched junction bases: 6. Germline CDR1 and CDR2: ENHRY and SYGVKD. Generated by immunoSEQ multiplex PCR, the TCRdb table keeps only in-frame clones and is missing some. This sample has some 70,000 clones, with around 82% found just once. Time point noted: week 23, last vaccination. Alongside topical imiquimod, each dose of vaccine comprised 300 ug of mutant IDH1 20-mer peptide. The receptor was isolated from a man aged 18 to 35 with glioma. V and J are TRBV10-3 and TRBJ2-7; 10 bases line up with TRBD1. The sequencing here drew on PBMCs, taken from a glioma patient whose treatment included an IDH1 peptide vaccine. The CDR3 loop is CAITDRGSSEQYF. CDR3 nucleotide sequence: TGTGCCATCACGGACAGGGGGAGCTCCGAGCAGTACTTC.